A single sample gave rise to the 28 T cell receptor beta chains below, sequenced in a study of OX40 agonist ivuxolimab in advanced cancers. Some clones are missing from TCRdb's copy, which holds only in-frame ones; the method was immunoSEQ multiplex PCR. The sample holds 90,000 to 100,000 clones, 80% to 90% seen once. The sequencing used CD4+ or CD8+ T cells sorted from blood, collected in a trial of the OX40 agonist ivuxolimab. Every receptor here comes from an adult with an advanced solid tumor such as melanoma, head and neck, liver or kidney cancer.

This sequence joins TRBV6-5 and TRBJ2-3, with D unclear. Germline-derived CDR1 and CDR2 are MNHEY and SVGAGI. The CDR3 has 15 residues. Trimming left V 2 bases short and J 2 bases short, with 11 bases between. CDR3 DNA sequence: TGTGCCAGCAGTTACGGGTCAGGAACCACAGATACGCAGTATTTT. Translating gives CASSYGSGTTDTQYF.

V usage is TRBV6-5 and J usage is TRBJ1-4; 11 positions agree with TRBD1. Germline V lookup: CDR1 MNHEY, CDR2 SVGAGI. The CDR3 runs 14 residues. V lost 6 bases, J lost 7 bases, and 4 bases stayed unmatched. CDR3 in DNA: TGTGCCAGCAGCCGGGGACAGGGGGTTGAAAAACTGTTTTTT. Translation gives CASSRGQGVEKLFF.

CDR3 loop: CASSLGGTGVGYEQYF. The CDR3 DNA reads TGCGCCAGCAGCTTGGGGGGAACAGGGGTCGGGTACGAGCAGTACTTC. The chain is built from TRBV5-1 and TRBJ2-7; 7 bases are a match to TRBD1. V dropped 0 bases and J dropped 4; count of bases not matched to a gene: 10. The length of the CDR3 is 16 residues. Germline loops: CDR1 SGHRS, CDR2 YFSETQ.

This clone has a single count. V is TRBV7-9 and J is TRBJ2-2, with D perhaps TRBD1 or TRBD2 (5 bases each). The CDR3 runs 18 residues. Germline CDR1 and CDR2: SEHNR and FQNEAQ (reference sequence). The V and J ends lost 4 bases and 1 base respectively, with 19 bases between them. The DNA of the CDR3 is TGTGCCAGCAGCTCTAGTTTTTCCGGGACGGGGAACACCGGGGAGCTGTTTTTT. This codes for CASSSSFSGTGNTGELFF.

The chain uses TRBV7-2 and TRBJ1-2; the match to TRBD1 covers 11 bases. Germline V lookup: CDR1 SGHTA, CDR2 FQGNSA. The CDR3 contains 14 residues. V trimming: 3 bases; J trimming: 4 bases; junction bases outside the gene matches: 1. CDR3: CASSLDRGLYGYTF. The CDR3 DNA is TGTGCCAGCAGCTTGGACAGGGGGCTCTATGGCTACACCTTC.

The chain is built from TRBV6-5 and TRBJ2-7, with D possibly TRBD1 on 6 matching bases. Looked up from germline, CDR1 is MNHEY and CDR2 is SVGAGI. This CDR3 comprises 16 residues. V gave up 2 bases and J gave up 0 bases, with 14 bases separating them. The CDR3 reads CASSYRKGESSYEQYF. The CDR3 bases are TGTGCCAGCAGTTACCGTAAGGGGGAAAGCTCCTACGAGCAGTACTTC.

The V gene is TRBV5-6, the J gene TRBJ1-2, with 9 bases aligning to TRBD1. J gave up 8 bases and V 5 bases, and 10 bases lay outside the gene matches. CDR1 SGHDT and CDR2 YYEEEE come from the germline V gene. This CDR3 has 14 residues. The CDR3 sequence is CASRPDRGYQGYTF. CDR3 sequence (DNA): TGTGCCAGCAGACCCGACAGGGGGTATCAAGGCTACACCTTC.

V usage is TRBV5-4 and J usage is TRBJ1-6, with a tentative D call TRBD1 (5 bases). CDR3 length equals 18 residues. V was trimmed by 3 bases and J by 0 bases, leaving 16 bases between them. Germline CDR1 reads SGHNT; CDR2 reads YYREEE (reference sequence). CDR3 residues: CASSSTALSSSYNSPLHF. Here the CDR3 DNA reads TGTGCCAGCAGCTCGACAGCTCTCTCGAGCTCCTATAATTCACCCCTCCACTTT.

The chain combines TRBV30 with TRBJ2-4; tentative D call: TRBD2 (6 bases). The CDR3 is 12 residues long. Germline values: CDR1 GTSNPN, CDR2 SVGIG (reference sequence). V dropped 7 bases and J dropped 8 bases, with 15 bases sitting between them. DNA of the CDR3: TGTGCCTCATGGAGGGTAAAGGACATTCAGTACTTC. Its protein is CASWRVKDIQYF.

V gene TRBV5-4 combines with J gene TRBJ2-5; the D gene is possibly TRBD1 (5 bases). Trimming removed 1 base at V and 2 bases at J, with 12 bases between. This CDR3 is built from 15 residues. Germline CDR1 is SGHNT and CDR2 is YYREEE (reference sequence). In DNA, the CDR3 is TGTGCCAGCAGCTTGATGGGCGACAGACAAGAGACCCAGTACTTC. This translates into CASSLMGDRQETQYF.

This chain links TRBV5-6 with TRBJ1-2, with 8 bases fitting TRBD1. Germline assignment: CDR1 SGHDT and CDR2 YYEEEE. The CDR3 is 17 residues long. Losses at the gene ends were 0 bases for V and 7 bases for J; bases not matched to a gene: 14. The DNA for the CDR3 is TGTGCCAGCAGCTTGGCGAGGGCAGGGGGCGAAGTTGGTGGCTACACCTTC. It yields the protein CASSLARAGGEVGGYTF.

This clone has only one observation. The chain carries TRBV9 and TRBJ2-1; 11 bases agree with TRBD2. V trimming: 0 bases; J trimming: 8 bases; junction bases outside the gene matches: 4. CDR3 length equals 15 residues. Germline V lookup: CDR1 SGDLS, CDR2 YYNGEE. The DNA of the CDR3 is TGTGCCAGCAGCGTAGGACTAGCGGGGTACCATGAGCAGTTCTTC. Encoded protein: CASSVGLAGYHEQFF.

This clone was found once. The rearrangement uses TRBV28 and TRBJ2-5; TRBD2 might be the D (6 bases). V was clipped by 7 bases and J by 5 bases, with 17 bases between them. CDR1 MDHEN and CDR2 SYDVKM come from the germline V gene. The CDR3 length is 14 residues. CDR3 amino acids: CASTGEPLTETQYF. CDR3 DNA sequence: TGTGCCAGCACGGGGGAGCCCCTTACGGAGACCCAGTACTTC.

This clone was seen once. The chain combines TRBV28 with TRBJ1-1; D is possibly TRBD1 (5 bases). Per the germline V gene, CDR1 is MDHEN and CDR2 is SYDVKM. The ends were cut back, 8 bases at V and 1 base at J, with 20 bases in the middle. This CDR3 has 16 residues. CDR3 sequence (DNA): TGTGCCAGCCACTTTTCTCCAGCGGGGGGGAACACTGAAGCTTTCTTT. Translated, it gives CASHFSPAGGNTEAFF.

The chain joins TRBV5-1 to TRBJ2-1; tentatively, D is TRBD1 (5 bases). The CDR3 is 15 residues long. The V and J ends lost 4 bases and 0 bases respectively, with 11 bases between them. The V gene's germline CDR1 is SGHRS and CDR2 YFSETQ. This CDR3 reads CASSADTYSYNEQFF. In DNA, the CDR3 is TGCGCCAGCAGCGCGGACACCTACTCCTACAATGAGCAGTTCTTC.

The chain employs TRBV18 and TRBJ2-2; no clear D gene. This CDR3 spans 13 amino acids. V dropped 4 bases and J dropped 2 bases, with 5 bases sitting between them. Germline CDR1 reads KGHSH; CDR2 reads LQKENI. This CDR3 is CASSLDNTGELFF. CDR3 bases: TGTGCCAGCTCACTCGACAACACCGGGGAGCTGTTTTTT.

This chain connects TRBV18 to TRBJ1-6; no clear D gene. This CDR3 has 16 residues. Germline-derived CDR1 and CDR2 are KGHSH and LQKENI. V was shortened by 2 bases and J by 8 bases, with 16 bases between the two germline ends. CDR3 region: CASSPFGRRGDSPLHF. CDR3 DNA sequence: TGTGCCAGCTCACCATTTGGGAGGCGGGGTGATTCACCCCTCCACTTT.

CDR3 loop: CASSLAAANYGYTF. The CDR3, as DNA: TGTGCCAGCAGCTTAGCGGCAGCTAACTATGGCTACACCTTC. V usage is TRBV7-2 and J usage is TRBJ1-2; D unresolved. Trimming removed 0 bases at V and 0 bases at J, with 5 bases between. CDR3 length: 14 amino acids. From germline, CDR1 is SGHTA and CDR2 FQGNSA.

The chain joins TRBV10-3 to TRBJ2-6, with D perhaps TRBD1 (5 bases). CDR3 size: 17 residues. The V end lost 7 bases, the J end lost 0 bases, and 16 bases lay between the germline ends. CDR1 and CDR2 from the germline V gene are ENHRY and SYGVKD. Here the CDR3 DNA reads TGTGCCATCATACAGGATCAGCTGAGCTCTGGGGCCAACGTCCTGACTTTC. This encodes CAIIQDQLSSGANVLTF.

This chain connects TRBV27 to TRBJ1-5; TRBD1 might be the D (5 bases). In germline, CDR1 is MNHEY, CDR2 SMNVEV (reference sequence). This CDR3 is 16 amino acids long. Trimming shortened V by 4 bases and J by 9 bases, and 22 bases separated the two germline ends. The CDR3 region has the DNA TGTGCCAGCAGTTCAAACCTATTGGGGGTATCTAGGCCCCAGCATTTT. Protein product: CASSSNLLGVSRPQHF.

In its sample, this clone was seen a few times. The CDR3 DNA reads as TGTGCCAGCAGTGGTGGGCTTTCCTACGAGCAGTACTTC. It codes for CASSGGLSYEQYF. The rearrangement links TRBV2 to TRBJ2-7; D gene uncertain. In germline, CDR1 is SNHLY, CDR2 FYNNEI. There are 13 residues in the CDR3. Between the trimmed V and J ends, which lost 4 bases and 1 base, there was a span of 8 bases. Based on the CDR3 plus reference TRBV2 and TRBJ2-7, the full variable domain is EPEVTQTPSHQVTQMGQEVILRCVPISNHLYFYWYRQILGQKVEFLVSFYNNEISEKSEIFDDQFSVERPDGSNFTLKIRSTKLEDSAMYFCASSGGLSYEQYFGPGTRLTVT.

DNA for the CDR3: TGCGCCAGCAGCTTTCCCGAAGGGGGCGGTGAGACCCAGTACTTC. Encoded protein: CASSFPEGGGETQYF. V gene TRBV5-1 combines with J gene TRBJ2-5, with TRBD1 matching 7 bases. Germline V gives CDR1 SGHRS, CDR2 YFSETQ. V trimming: 2 bases; J trimming: 5 bases; junction bases outside the gene matches: 9. This CDR3 has 15 residues. Full variable domain (missing parts from reference TRBV5-1 and TRBJ2-5): KAGVTQTPRYLIKTRGQQVTLSCSPISGHRSVSWYQQTPGQGLQFLFEYFSETQRNKGNFPGRFSGRQFSNSRSEMNVSTLELGDSALYLCASSFPEGGGETQYFGPGTRLLVL.

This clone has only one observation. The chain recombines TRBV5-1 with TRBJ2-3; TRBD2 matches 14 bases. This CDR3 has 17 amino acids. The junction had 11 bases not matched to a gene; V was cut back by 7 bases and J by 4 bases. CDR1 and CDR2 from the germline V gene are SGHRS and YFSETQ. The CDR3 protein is CASLPTSGGVSADTQYF. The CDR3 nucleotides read TGCGCCAGCTTGCCGACTAGCGGGGGGGTGAGCGCAGATACGCAGTATTTT.

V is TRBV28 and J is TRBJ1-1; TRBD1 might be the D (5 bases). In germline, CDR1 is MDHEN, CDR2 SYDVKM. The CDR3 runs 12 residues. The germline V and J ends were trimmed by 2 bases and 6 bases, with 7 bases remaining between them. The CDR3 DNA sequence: TGTGCCAGCAGTTTAGTGGGACCTGAAGCTTTCTTT. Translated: CASSLVGPEAFF.

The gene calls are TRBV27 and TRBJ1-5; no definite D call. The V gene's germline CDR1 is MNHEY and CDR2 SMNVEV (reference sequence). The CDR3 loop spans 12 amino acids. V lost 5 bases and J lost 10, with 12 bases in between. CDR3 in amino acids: CASSTAGYPQHF. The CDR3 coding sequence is TGTGCCAGCAGTACGGCAGGTTACCCCCAGCATTTT.

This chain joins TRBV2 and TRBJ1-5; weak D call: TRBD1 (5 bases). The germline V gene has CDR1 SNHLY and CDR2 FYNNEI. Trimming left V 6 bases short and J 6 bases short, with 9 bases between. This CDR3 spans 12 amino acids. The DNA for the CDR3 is TGTGCCAGCAGAGAGGGGACTCAGCCCCAGCATTTT. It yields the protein CASREGTQPQHF.

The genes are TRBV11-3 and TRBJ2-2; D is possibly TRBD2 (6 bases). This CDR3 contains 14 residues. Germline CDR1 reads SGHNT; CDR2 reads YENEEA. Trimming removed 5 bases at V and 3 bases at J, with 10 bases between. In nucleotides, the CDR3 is TGTGCCAGCAGCCGGGACTCGTACACCGGGGAGCTGTTTTTT. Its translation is CASSRDSYTGELFF. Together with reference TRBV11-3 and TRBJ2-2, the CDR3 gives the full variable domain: EAGVVQSPRYKIIEKKQPVAFWCNPISGHNTLYWYLQNLGQGPELLIRYENEEAVDDSQLPKDRFSAERLKGVDSTLKIQPAELGDSAVYLCASSRDSYTGELFFGEGSRLTVL.

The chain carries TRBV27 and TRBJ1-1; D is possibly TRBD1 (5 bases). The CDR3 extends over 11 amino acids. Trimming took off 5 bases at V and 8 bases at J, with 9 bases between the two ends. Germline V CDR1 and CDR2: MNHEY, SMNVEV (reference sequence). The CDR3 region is CASSGGREAFF. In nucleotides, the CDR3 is TGTGCCAGCAGTGGGGGGAGAGAAGCTTTCTTT.